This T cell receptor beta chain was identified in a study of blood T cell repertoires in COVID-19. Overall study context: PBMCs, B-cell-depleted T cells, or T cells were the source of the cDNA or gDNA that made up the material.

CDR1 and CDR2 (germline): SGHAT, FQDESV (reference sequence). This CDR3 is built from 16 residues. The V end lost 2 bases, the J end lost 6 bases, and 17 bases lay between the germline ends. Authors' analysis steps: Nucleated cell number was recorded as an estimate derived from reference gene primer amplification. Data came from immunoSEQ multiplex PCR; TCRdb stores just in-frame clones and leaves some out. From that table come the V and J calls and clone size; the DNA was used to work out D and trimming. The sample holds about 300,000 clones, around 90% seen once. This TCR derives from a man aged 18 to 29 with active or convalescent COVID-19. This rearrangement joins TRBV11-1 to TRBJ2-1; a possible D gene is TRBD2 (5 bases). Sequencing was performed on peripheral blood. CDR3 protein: CASSLTGDRVGNEQFF. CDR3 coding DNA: TGTGCCAGCAGCTTAACCGGGGATAGAGTGGGCAATGAGCAGTTCTTC.